Given below is one T cell receptor (beta chain) in context. Antigen: not known. This specimen belongs to a study of T cell repertoires in cytomegalovirus infection. About the study: Evidence of both CMV infection and a matching HLA type came from public TCR beta signatures. Whole-study findings and limits: Identification of carriers of CMV plus the relevant HLA was performed using cumulative public TCR beta family frequency. HLA-C-restricted, CMV-specific TCR beta clonotypes were dominant ex vivo.

TCRdb analysed the reads with MiXCR anew, one entry per CDR3 protein. The table shows around 710,000 distinct CDR3 sequences, with about 27% occurring only once. Germline CDR1 LNHNV, CDR2 YYDKDF (reference sequence). The V segment lost 4 bases and the J segment 7 bases; nucleotides outside the gene matches: 15. CDR3 length: 16 residues. This TCR came from a human donor in good health (CMV status not recorded). Some clones in this sample may be carry-over from other donors' samples. The rearrangement links TRBV15 to TRBJ1-1, with 7 bases that match TRBD1. This specimen consisted of cultured CD8+ T cells from PBMCs, obtained from culture after CMV antigen stimulation. CDR3 coding DNA: TGTGCCACCAGCAAATCATCAGGGGGTGAAGGTGGTGAAGCTTTCTTT. Translation: CATSKSSGGEGGEAFF.